The subject of this entry is one TCR beta chain. Which antigen it targets is not known. No quality values exist for individual bases; no much larger clone is one base distant. TCRbeta CDR3 regions were amplified from genomic DNA by means of the immunoSEQ Assay, a bias-controlled multiplex PCR. Under the source paper's analysis protocol: The number of nucleated cells in each sample was estimated from the amplification of reference gene primers within the assay. Sequence reads were collapsed and filtered to measure the absolute abundance of every unique TCRbeta CDR3 rearrangement. For each sample, productive Simpson clonality was calculated by taking the square root of Simpson's diversity index across productive rearrangements. This is the immuneACCESS table as TCRdb keeps it, with only in-frame sequences that have V and J called. A part of the clones is gone; compared with another copy, unresolved V genes explain less than half, and the rest is unexplained. Clone size and V and J calls were adopted from that table, with D and trimming inferred from the DNA. Counted in this sample were roughly 53,000 clones; around 86% of them appeared once. Jointly, the top ten make up 2.1% of the sample.

The entry originates in a study of blood T cell repertoires in COVID-19 (dated by TCRdb to 2020 to 2021). Looking at the study overall: Samples covering the acute and convalescent phases of COVID-19 were provided by collaborators in the United States, Italy and Spain. The repertoires were released in a freely available public database meant as a resource for research on the immune response to SARS-CoV-2. Sample metadata almost always included a de-identified subject ID, COVID-19 status, age in years and sex. The material from the prospective study consisted of cDNA or gDNA derived from T cells, B-cell-depleted T cells, or PBMCs. Samples came from the ongoing ImmuneRACE study (first 160 participants) plus 1,254 subjects from 6 global collaborators. Subjects who had been exposed to COVID-19, were actively infected with it, or had recovered from it provided the deeply sampled blood TCRbeta repertoires that made up the dataset. Where available, HLA class I and class II types were taken from metadata supplied by the sample provider and were not determined by assay-based typing.

The investigation overall reported the following: How much clinical and demographic metadata was included differed by source and by participant, and the metadata was provided uncurated.

In Seattle, one collaborating source enrolled patients while the infection was active and tracked those patients longitudinally over the course of disease. The collaborating institutions used their own protocols to collect whole blood in K2EDTA tubes. For TCRbeta analysis, collaborator samples were shipped as frozen whole blood, as isolated PBMCs, or as DNA extracted from either sample type. CDR1 and CDR2, looked up from the germline V gene, are SQVTM and ANQGSEA. The CDR3 sequence holds 11 residues, the cysteine and phenylalanine included. Only the CDR3 region is kept as DNA, spanning 33 bases read in frame from base 1. V and J lose 6 bases and 1 base, and a span of 4 bases separates them.

The TCR originated in a woman aged 80 or older with COVID-19, enrolled during active disease. Sample: peripheral blood. The chain is assembled from TRBV29-1 and TRBJ2-1, with the D gene uncertain. The sequenced DNA is TGCAGCGTCCGGTCCTACAATGAGCAGTTCTTC. It translates to CSVRSYNEQFF.